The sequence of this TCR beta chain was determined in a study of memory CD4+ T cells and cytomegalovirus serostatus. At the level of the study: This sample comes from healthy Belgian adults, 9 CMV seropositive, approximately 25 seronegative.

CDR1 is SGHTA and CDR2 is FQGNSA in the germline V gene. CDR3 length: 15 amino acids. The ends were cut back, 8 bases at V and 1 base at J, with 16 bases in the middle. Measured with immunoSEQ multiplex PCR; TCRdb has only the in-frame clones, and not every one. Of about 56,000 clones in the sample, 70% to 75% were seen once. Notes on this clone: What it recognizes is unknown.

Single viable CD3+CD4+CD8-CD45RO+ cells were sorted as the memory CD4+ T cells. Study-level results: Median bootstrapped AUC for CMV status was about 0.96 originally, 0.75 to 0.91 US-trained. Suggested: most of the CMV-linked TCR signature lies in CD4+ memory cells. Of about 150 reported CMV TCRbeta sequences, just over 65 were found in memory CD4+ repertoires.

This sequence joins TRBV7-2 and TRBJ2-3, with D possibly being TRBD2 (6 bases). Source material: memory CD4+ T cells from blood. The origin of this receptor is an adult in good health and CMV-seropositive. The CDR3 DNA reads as TGTGCCAGCCGAGCCATGGGGGGTGGCACAGATACGCAGTATTTT. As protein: CASRAMGGGTDTQYF.